Presented here are 6 T cell receptor beta chains from one specimen sequenced in a study of T-cell reconstitution after alpha-beta-depleted transplantation in children. Unique molecular identifiers were incorporated when the TCRbeta library was constructed. One entry per CDR3 protein results from TCRdb running MiXCR on the PCR reads. The data contain 450,000 to 700,000 distinct CDR3 sequences, 25% to 30% of them singletons. The sample here was PBMCs, taken before TCRalphabeta/CD19-depleted stem cell transplant. The receptors shown here come from a boy in the first two years of life with Wiskott-Aldrich syndrome, due to receive a stem cell transplant.

This clonotype turned up a few times. A read error may account for a junction end that differs from germline. V gene TRBV15 combines with J gene TRBJ2-7; 9 nucleotides match TRBD1. Per germline, CDR1 LNHNV and CDR2 YYDKDF (reference sequence). The CDR3 length is 9 residues. CDR3 sequence: CATPGQGLF. CDR3 coding DNA: TGTGCCACCCCGGGACAGGGTCTCTTC.

The chain links TRBV10-2 to TRBJ2-7; D may be TRBD1 or TRBD2 (5 bases each). The V gene lost 2 bases and the J gene lost 4 bases, with 12 bases spanning the gap. Per germline, CDR1 WSHSY and CDR2 SAAADI. The CDR3 is 14 residues long. The CDR3 protein is CASSEAGARYEQYF. For the CDR3, the DNA is TGCGCCAGCAGTGAGGCCGGGGCTCGGTACGAGCAGTACTTC.

J is TRBJ1-1 and V is TRBV18, with 8 bases fitting TRBD1. From germline, CDR1 is KGHSH and CDR2 LQKENI. V gave up 3 bases and J gave up 1 base; unmatched junction bases: 4. CDR3 length equals 15 residues. CDR3 DNA: TGTGCCAGCTCACCCGACAGGGGTCAGAACACTGAAGCTTTCTTT. Translation: CASSPDRGQNTEAFF.

The chain is built from TRBV28 and TRBJ2-7, with a possible D match to TRBD2 (6 bases). This CDR3 spans 15 amino acids. V gave up 5 bases and J gave up 0 bases, with 14 bases separating them. CDR1 and CDR2 (germline): MDHEN, SYDVKM. The CDR3 loop is CASSRAGTYSYEQYF. The CDR3 nucleotides are TGTGCCAGCAGTCGTGCCGGGACTTACTCCTACGAGCAGTACTTC.

The chain carries TRBV6-2 or TRBV6-3 and TRBJ2-1; 9 bases are a match to TRBD1. The germline V gene has CDR1 MNHEY and CDR2 SVGEGT. With 2 bases clipped from V and 4 bases from J, the junction kept 9 bases outside the gene matches. This CDR3 is 17 amino acids long. This CDR3 reads CASSYTIGTGKYNEQFF. In DNA, the CDR3 is TGTGCCAGCAGTTACACGATTGGGACAGGGAAGTACAATGAGCAGTTCTTC.

The V and J genes are TRBV7-2 and TRBJ2-7; D not certain. Germline assignment: CDR1 SGHTA and CDR2 FQGNSA. The V and J ends lost 5 bases and 0 bases respectively, with 5 bases between them. The CDR3 has 12 residues. CDR3 in amino acids: CASSRPSYEQYF. The CDR3 DNA reads as TGTGCCAGCAGCCGCCCCTCCTACGAGCAGTACTTC. Drawing the rest from reference TRBV7-2 and TRBJ2-7, the complete variable domain is GAGVSQSPSNKVTEKGKDVELRCDPISGHTALYWYRQSLGQGLEFLIYFQGNSAPDKSGLPSDRFSAERTGGSVSTLTIQRTQQEDSAVYLCASSRPSYEQYFGPGTRLTVT.